This record concerns one T cell receptor (beta chain) sequence. Its matching antigen is unknown. This CDR3 is 18 amino acids long. Trimming removed 2 bases from V and 5 bases from J; junction bases left unmatched: 16. CDR1 MDHEN and CDR2 SYDVKM come from the germline V gene. The TCRbeta library was prepared with unique molecular identifiers. TCRdb called the PCR reads again in MiXCR, with one record for every CDR3 protein. Of about 120,000 distinct CDR3 sequences listed, about 21% were seen once; the top ten hold about 11%. The data stem from a study of T-cell reconstitution after alpha-beta-depleted transplantation in children. General study findings and limits: The study traced high day-60 TCRbeta diversity in some patients to surviving recipient T cells and thymic progenitors. T-cell numbers and diversity one year post-transplant derived largely from freshly generated T cells. Alpha-beta T cells present about two months after transplant were reported to originate from several hundred expanded graft clones.

This TCR derives from a male patient between 2 and 10 years old who had a stem cell transplant for chronic granulomatous disease, so the T cells may come from the graft donor. The sequencing used PBMCs, mostly from graft donor cells, collected 180 days after TCRalphabeta/CD19-depleted stem cell transplant. The chain couples TRBV28 to TRBJ2-5, with 8 bases lining up with TRBD2. The CDR3 DNA sequence: TGTGCCAGCAGTTTAACCCAACCCGGACTAGCAGGGGACGAGACCCAGTACTTC. Translation gives CASSLTQPGLAGDETQYF.